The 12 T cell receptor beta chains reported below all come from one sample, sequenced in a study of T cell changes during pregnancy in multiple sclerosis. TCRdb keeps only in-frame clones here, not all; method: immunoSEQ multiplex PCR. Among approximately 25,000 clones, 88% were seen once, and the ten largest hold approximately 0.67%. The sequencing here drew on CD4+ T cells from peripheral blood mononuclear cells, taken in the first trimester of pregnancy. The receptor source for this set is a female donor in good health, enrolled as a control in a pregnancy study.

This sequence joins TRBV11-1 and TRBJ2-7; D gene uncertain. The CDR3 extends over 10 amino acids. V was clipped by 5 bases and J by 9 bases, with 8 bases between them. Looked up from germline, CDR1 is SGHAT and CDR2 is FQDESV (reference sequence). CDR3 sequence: CASSRLVQYF. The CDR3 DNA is TGTGCCAGCAGCCGACTTGTGCAGTACTTC.

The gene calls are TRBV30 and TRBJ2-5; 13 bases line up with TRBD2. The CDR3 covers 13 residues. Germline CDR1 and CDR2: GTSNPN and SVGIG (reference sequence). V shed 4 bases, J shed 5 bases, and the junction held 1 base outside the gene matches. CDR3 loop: CAWMTSGGETQYF. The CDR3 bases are TGTGCCTGGATGACTAGCGGGGGGGAGACCCAGTACTTC. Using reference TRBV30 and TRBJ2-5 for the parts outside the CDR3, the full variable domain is SQTIHQWPATLVQPVGSPLSLECTVEGTSNPNLYWYRQAAGRGLQLLFYSVGIGQISSEVPQNLSASRPQDRQFILSSKKLLLSDSGFYLCAWMTSGGETQYFGPGTRLLVL.

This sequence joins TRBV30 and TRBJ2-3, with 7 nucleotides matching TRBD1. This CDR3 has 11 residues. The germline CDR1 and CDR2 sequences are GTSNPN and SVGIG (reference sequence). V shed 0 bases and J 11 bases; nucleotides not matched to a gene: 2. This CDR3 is CAWSVGDRQYF. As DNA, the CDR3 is TGTGCCTGGAGTGTCGGGGACAGGCAGTATTTT.

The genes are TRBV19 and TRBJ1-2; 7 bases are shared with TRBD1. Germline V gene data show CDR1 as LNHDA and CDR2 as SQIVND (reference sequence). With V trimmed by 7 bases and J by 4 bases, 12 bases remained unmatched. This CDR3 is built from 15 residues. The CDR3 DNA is TGTGCCAGTACGGAACAGGGGCTAGGTGCCTATGGCTACACCTTC. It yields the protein CASTEQGLGAYGYTF.

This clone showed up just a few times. The CDR3 loop reads CASSPQGSSGNTIYF. CDR3 nucleotide sequence: TGTGCCAGCAGCCCTCAGGGGAGCTCTGGAAACACCATATATTTT. This sequence joins TRBV11-2 and TRBJ1-3, with D possibly being TRBD1 (6 bases). There are 15 residues in the CDR3. V was trimmed by 5 bases and J by 0 bases, leaving 11 bases between them. Looked up from germline, CDR1 is SGHAT and CDR2 is FQNNGV.

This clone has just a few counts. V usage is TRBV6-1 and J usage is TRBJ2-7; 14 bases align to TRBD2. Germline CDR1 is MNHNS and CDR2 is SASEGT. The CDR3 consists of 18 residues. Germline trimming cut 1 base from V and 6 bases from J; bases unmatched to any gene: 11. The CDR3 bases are TGTGCCAGCAGTGAAGGACCCCGACTAGCGGGAGGGCCACGCGAGCAGTACTTC. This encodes CASSEGPRLAGGPREQYF.

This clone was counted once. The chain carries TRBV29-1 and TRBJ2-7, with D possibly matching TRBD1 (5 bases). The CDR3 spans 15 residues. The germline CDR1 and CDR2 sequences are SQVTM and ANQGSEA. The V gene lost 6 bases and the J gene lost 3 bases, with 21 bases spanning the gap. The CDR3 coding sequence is TGCAGCGTCGCGGTCCCGCAGGGCCCATACTACGAGCAGTACTTC. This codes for CSVAVPQGPYYEQYF.

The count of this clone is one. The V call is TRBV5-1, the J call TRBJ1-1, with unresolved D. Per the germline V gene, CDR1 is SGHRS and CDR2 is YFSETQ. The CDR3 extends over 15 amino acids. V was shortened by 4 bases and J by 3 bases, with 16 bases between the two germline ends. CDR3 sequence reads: CASSLADLLDTEAFF. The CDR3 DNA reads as TGCGCCAGCAGCCTAGCCGACCTCTTAGACACTGAAGCTTTCTTT.

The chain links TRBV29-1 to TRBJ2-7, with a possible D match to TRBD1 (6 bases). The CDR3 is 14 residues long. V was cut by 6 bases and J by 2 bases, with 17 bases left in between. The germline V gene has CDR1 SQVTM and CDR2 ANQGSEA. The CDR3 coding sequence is TGCAGCGTCCCCTGGACAGCGTATACCTACGAGCAGTACTTC. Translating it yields CSVPWTAYTYEQYF.

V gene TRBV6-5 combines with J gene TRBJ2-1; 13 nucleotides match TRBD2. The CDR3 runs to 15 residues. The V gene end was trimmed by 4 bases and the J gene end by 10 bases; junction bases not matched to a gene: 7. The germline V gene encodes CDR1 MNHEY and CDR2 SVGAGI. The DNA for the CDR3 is TGTGCCAGCAGTTCAAGACTAGCGGGGGGATGGGAGCAGTTCTTC. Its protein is CASSSRLAGGWEQFF.

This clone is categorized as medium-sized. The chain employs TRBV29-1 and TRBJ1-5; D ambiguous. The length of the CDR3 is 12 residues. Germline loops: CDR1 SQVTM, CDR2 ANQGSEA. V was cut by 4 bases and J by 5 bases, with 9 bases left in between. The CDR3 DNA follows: TGCAGCGTTGGCGCCCGGGATCAGCCCCAGCATTTT. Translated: CSVGARDQPQHF.

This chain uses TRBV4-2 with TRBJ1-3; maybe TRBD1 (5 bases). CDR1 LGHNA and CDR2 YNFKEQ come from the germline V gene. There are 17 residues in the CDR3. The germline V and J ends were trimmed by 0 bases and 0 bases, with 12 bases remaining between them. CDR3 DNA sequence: TGTGCCAGCAGCCAAGATGGTTACAGGTTCTCTGGAAACACCATATATTTT. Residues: CASSQDGYRFSGNTIYF.